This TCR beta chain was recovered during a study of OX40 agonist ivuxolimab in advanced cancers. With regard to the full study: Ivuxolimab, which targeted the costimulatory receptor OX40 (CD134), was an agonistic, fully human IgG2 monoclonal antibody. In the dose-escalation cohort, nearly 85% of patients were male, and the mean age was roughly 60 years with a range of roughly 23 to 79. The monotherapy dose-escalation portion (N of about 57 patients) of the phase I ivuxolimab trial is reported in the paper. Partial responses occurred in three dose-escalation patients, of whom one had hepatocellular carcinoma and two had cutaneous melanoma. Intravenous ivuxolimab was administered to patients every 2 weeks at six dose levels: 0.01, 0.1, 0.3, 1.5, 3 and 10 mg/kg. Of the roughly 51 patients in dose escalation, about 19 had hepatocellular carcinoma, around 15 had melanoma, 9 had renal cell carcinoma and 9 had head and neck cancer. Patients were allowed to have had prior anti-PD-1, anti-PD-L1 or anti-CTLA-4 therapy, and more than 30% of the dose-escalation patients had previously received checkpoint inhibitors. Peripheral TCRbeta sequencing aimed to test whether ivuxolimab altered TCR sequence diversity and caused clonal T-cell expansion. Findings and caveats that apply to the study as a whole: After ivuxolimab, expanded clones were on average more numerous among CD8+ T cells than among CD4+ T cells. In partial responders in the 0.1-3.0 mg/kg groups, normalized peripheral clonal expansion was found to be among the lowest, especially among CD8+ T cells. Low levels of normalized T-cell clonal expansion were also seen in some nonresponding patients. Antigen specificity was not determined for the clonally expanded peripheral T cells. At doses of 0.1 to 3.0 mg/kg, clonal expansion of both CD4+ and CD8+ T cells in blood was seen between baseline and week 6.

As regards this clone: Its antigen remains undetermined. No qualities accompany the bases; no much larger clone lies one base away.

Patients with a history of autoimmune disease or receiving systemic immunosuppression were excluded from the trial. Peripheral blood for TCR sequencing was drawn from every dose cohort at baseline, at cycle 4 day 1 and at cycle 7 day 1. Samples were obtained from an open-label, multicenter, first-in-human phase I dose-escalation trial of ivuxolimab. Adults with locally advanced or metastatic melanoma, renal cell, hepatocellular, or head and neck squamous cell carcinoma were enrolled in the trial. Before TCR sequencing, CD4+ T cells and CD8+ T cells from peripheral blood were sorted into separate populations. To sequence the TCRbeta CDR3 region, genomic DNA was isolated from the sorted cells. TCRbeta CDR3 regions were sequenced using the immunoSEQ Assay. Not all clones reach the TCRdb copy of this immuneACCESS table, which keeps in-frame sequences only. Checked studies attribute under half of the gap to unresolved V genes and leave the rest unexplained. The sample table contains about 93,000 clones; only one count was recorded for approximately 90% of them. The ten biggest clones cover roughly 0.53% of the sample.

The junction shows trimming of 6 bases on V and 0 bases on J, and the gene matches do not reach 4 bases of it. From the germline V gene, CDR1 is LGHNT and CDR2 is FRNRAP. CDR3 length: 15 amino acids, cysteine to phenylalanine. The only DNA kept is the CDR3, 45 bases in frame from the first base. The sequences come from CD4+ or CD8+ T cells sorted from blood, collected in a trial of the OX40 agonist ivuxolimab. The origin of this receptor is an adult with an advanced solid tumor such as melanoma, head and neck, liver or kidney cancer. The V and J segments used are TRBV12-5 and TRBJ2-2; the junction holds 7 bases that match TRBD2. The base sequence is TGTGCTAGTGGCAGAGGGACTACGAACACCGGGGAGCTGTTTTTT. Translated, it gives CASGRGTTNTGELFF.